What follows describes a single T cell receptor (beta chain). Its antigen remains unknown. A read error may produce the germline difference seen at one junction end. The CDR3 has 15 amino acids. Germline CDR1 and CDR2: SGHKS and YYEKEE (reference sequence). These data are taken from a study of OX40 agonist ivuxolimab in advanced cancers. The overall study: The study treated patients with ivuxolimab, an agonistic anti-OX40 (CD134) antibody. Patients enrolled in dose escalation were diagnosed with hepatocellular carcinoma, melanoma, renal cell or head and neck cancer. Earlier anti-PD-1, anti-PD-L1 or anti-CTLA-4 therapy was permitted; 40% had received some. General study results and limits: Fewer expanded clones were found on average in CD4+ than in CD8+ T cells.

TCRdb keeps only in-frame clones here, not all; method: immunoSEQ multiplex PCR. The profile shows approximately 31,000 clones, about four fifths of them singletons. This chain connects TRBV5-5 to TRBJ1-6; no firm D call. This receptor was obtained from an adult with an advanced solid tumor such as melanoma, head and neck, liver or kidney cancer. The sequencing used CD4+ or CD8+ T cells sorted from blood, collected in a trial of the OX40 agonist ivuxolimab. The CDR3 region has the DNA TGTGCCAGCAGCCTCTCGGGCGCCTATAATTCACCCCCCCACTTT. Its translation: CASSLSGAYNSPPHF.